The T cell receptor beta chain under discussion was sequenced for a study of cytomegalovirus exposure and HLA in healthy donors. Assay used: immunoSEQ multiplex PCR; TCRdb lists only in-frame clones, some missing. Of around 130,000 clones detected, approximately 89% appear once; the ten largest clones hold 3% to 3.5%. Findings of the study overall: In a later analysis, first-cohort TCR clusters were found to tend to co-occur in the approximately 110 validation repertoires. The CMV antigen specificity of three CMV-associated chains was confirmed through in vitro analysis.

The germline V gene has CDR1 MDHEN and CDR2 SYDVKM. There are 13 residues in the CDR3. J lost 8 bases, V lost 8 bases, and 11 bases had no gene match. With regard to this clone: Its specificity is unknown.

The TCR originated in a man aged 30 to 45 in good health and CMV-seronegative. The chain uses TRBV28 and TRBJ1-2, with 7 bases that match TRBD1. The sample taken for sequencing was PBMCs. As DNA, the CDR3 is TGTGCCAGCGGGTCGACAGGGCTGGGGGGCTACACCTTC. Amino acid sequence: CASGSTGLGGYTF.